Below are 28 T cell receptor beta chains sequenced from a single sample in a study of CD8 T cells in Susac syndrome. The authors reverse transcribed about 0.5 to 1 ug RNA with random hexamers. Using its own MiXCR run on the immunoSEQ multiplex PCR reads, TCRdb lists one record per CDR3 protein. The sample records 69,000 or so distinct CDR3 sequences, roughly 94% being singletons. Sequenced sample: CD8+ T cells from PBMCs. These receptors all stem from a human donor with multiple sclerosis.

This sequence joins TRBV6-2 or TRBV6-3 and TRBJ2-7; 10 positions agree with TRBD2. This CDR3 is 14 amino acids long. V trimming: 6 bases; J trimming: 7 bases; junction bases outside the gene matches: 9. Germline loops: CDR1 MNHEY, CDR2 SVGEGT. Written as DNA, the CDR3 is TGTGCCAGCAGGCTACCGGGACTAGCGCGAGAGCAGTACTTC. This codes for CASRLPGLAREQYF.

This clonotype appeared a few times. This chain connects TRBV7-9 to TRBJ2-7; D not certain. Trimming pared 1 base from V and 2 bases from J, leaving 3 bases between. CDR1 is SEHNR, CDR2 FQNEAQ, per germline (reference sequence). The CDR3 loop spans 12 amino acids. The CDR3 is CASSLGAYEQYF. CDR3 in DNA: TGTGCCAGCAGCTTAGGGGCCTACGAGCAGTACTTC.

The chain couples TRBV28 to TRBJ2-7; 9 nucleotides match TRBD1. Germline V lookup: CDR1 MDHEN, CDR2 SYDVKM. The trim removed 5 bases at V and 0 bases at J, leaving 2 bases unmatched. The CDR3 consists of 14 residues. The DNA of the CDR3 is TGTGCCAGCAGTCCGGGACAGGGCTCCTACGAGCAGTACTTC. This codes for CASSPGQGSYEQYF.

The chain uses TRBV2 and TRBJ2-2; a possible D gene is TRBD1 (5 bases). This CDR3 contains 15 residues. CDR1 and CDR2 (germline): SNHLY, FYNNEI. V lost 3 bases and J 6 bases, leaving 14 bases between the germline ends. The CDR3 here is CASSDSWGGPGELFF. CDR3 bases: TGTGCCAGCAGTGATTCGTGGGGCGGTCCCGGGGAGCTGTTTTTT.

The chain is built from TRBV20-1 and TRBJ1-1, with 7 nucleotides matching TRBD1. Germline CDR1 is DFQATT and CDR2 is SNEGSKA (reference sequence). The CDR3 has 15 amino acids. J was trimmed by 3 bases and V by 3 bases; bases with no gene match: 10. The CDR3 protein is CSARGDSTPYTEAFF. The CDR3 DNA reads TGCAGTGCTAGGGGGGACAGTACTCCCTACACTGAAGCTTTCTTT.

This clonotype showed up just once. The V call is TRBV2, the J call TRBJ2-7; 7 bases agree with TRBD1. Germline-derived CDR1 and CDR2 are SNHLY and FYNNEI. The CDR3 is 14 residues long. The V and J ends lost 6 bases and 8 bases, in that order; junction bases with no gene match: 13. The CDR3 nucleotides read TGTGCCAGCAGGGGGACAGACCGTCCGGGAAAGCAGTACTTC. Its translation is CASRGTDRPGKQYF.

The V and J genes are TRBV7-9 and TRBJ1-4, with TRBD1 matching over 8 bases. The V gene's germline CDR1 is SEHNR and CDR2 FQNEAQ (reference sequence). This CDR3 has 15 residues. V gave up 5 bases and J gave up 8 bases; unmatched junction bases: 10. CDR3 amino acids: CASSGRQGTGEKLFF. Here the CDR3 DNA reads TGTGCCAGCAGCGGACGACAGGGGACAGGCGAAAAACTGTTTTTT.

The V gene is TRBV23-1, the J gene TRBJ2-3, with D perhaps matching TRBD2 (6 bases). TRBV23-1 is an ORF, with its function uncertain. Trimming took 6 bases from V and 8 from J, leaving 18 bases between them. The CDR3 runs 14 residues. CDR3 sequence reads: CASSAGRVFCTQYF. The CDR3 DNA sequence: TGCGCCAGCAGCGCGGGAAGGGTGTTTTGTACGCAGTATTTT.

The chain uses TRBV4-2 and TRBJ2-2; D uncertain. The germline V gene has CDR1 LGHNA and CDR2 YNFKEQ. CDR3 length equals 15 residues. V was clipped by 4 bases and J by 4 bases, with 13 bases between them. The CDR3 region is CASSPAEGFTGELFF. The DNA of the CDR3 is TGTGCCAGCAGCCCCGCGGAAGGTTTCACCGGGGAGCTGTTTTTT.

The chain joins TRBV15 to TRBJ2-2, with D unclear. There are 14 residues in the CDR3. The V end was cut by 1 base, the J end by 0 bases, with 3 bases between. CDR1 is LNHNV, CDR2 YYDKDF, per germline (reference sequence). CDR3 nucleotide sequence: TGTGCCACCAGCAGAGTGGCGAACACCGGGGAGCTGTTTTTT. Protein sequence: CATSRVANTGELFF. The full variable domain, its missing parts supplied by reference TRBV15 and TRBJ2-2, is DAMVIQNPRYQVTQFGKPVTLSCSQTLNHNVMYWYQQKSSQAPKLLFHYYDKDFNNEADTPDNFQSRRPNTSFCFLDIRSPGLGDTAMYLCATSRVANTGELFFGEGSRLTVL.

This clonotype was recorded once. The V gene is TRBV3-1, the J gene TRBJ2-1, with no clear D. The V and J ends lost 4 bases and 2 bases respectively, with 12 bases between them. CDR1 is LGHDT and CDR2 is YNNKEL in the germline V gene (reference sequence). The CDR3 has 15 amino acids. CDR3 DNA sequence: TGTGCCAGCAGCCTGGCGGTCAGAACCTACAATGAGCAGTTCTTC. Translated, it gives CASSLAVRTYNEQFF.

This clonotype was detected only once. The chain combines TRBV28 with TRBJ2-1, with 12 bases fitting TRBD2. The CDR3 extends over 15 amino acids. V shed 2 bases and J 9 bases; nucleotides not matched to a gene: 5. Germline V lookup: CDR1 MDHEN, CDR2 SYDVKM. CDR3: CASSLLAGGAGEQFF. CDR3 DNA: TGTGCCAGCAGTTTACTAGCGGGGGGGGCTGGTGAGCAGTTCTTC.

The J gene is TRBJ2-6, the V gene TRBV20-1; 9 bases line up with TRBD1. The CDR3 covers 14 residues. The germline V gene encodes CDR1 DFQATT and CDR2 SNEGSKA (reference sequence). The V gene end was trimmed by 5 bases and the J gene end by 5 bases; junction bases not matched to a gene: 4. Written as DNA, the CDR3 is TGCAGTGCTTGGACAGGGGAATGGGCCAACGTCCTGACTTTC. It yields the protein CSAWTGEWANVLTF.

The J gene is TRBJ2-5, the V gene TRBV6-6; no definite D call. The CDR3 contains 14 residues. Germline V CDR1 and CDR2: MNHNY, SVGAGI (reference sequence). V was cut by 5 bases and J by 1 base, with 11 bases left in between. This CDR3 reads CASSAERPQETQYF. As DNA, the CDR3 is TGTGCCAGCAGTGCCGAGCGTCCCCAAGAGACCCAGTACTTC.

The rearrangement uses TRBV27 and TRBJ1-2; TRBD1 matches at 7 bases. This CDR3 comprises 15 residues. J gave up 4 bases and V 5 bases, and 10 bases lay outside the gene matches. The germline V gene has CDR1 MNHEY and CDR2 SMNVEV (reference sequence). The CDR3 nucleotides are TGTGCCAGCAGTCCGACAGGGCCGTATATCTATGGCTACACCTTC. Amino acids: CASSPTGPYIYGYTF.

V and J are TRBV9 and TRBJ2-7; 12 nucleotides align to TRBD2. The CDR3 spans 15 residues. J was trimmed by 0 bases and V by 4 bases; bases with no gene match: 2. Germline CDR1 reads SGDLS; CDR2 reads YYNGEE. As DNA, the CDR3 is TGTGCCAGCAGCCTGGGACTAGCGGGCTCCTACGAGCAGTACTTC. This encodes CASSLGLAGSYEQYF.

The V and J genes are TRBV5-1 and TRBJ1-1; a possible D gene is TRBD1 (5 bases). The CDR3 length is 15 residues. In germline, CDR1 is SGHRS, CDR2 YFSETQ. V was clipped by 4 bases and J by 1 base, with 14 bases between them. The CDR3 region is CASSPAGPSNTEAFF. The CDR3, as DNA: TGCGCCAGCAGCCCCGCGGGACCGTCGAACACTGAAGCTTTCTTT.

J is TRBJ2-7 and V is TRBV9, with 8 bases fitting TRBD1. The V gene end was trimmed by 1 base and the J gene end by 2 bases; junction bases not matched to a gene: 8. The germline CDR1 and CDR2 sequences are SGDLS and YYNGEE. The CDR3 is 16 amino acids. Here the CDR3 reads CASSVSQQGEAYEQYF. The CDR3 nucleotides read TGTGCCAGCAGCGTATCACAACAGGGGGAAGCCTACGAGCAGTACTTC.

DNA for the CDR3: TGTGCCAGCAGTTCAACCGGCTCGAATTCACCCCTCCACTTT. This encodes CASSSTGSNSPLHF. The chain is built from TRBV28 and TRBJ1-6; no definite D call. The CDR3 has 14 residues. Germline V gene lookup returns CDR1 MDHEN and CDR2 SYDVKM. V shed 4 bases and J shed 7 bases, with 11 bases lying between them. The full variable domain, its missing parts supplied by reference TRBV28 and TRBJ1-6, is DVKVTQSSRYLVKRTGEKVFLECVQDMDHENMFWYRQDPGLGLRLIYFSYDVKMKEKGDIPEGYSVSREKKERFSLILESASTNQTSMYLCASSSTGSNSPLHFGNGTRLTVT.

The chain joins TRBV7-4 to TRBJ2-5; D not certain. Germline assignment: CDR1 SGHVT and CDR2 SQSDAQ. CDR3 length equals 14 residues. Trimming removed 3 bases at V and 0 bases at J, with 8 bases between. The CDR3 DNA is TGTGCCAGCAGCTTGATTCGGAACCAAGAGACCCAGTACTTC. This translates into CASSLIRNQETQYF.

This chain uses TRBV20-1 with TRBJ2-5; D unclear. Trimming removed 4 bases at V and 1 base at J, with 1 base between. Germline V gene lookup returns CDR1 DFQATT and CDR2 SNEGSKA (reference sequence). The CDR3 is 10 residues long. The CDR3 loop reads CSATQETQYF. CDR3 DNA sequence: TGCAGTGCTACCCAAGAGACCCAGTACTTC.

The CDR3 sequence: CSLGDSSYNSPLHF. The CDR3 DNA sequence: TGCAGCCTCGGGGACAGCTCCTATAATTCACCCCTCCACTTT. The rearrangement joins TRBV20-1 to TRBJ1-6; 7 nucleotides match TRBD1. The germline gives CDR1 DFQATT, CDR2 SNEGSKA (reference sequence). The CDR3 runs 14 residues.

The table lists this clonotype with a few counts. The V and J genes are TRBV6-2 or TRBV6-3 and TRBJ1-6; D gene uncertain. Germline assignment: CDR1 MNHEY and CDR2 SVGEGT. Trimming removed 2 bases from V and 11 bases from J, with 10 bases in between. The CDR3 has 13 residues. The CDR3, as DNA: TGTGCCAGCAGTTACAACGAGGAAACACCCCTCCACTTT. This translates into CASSYNEETPLHF.

This chain connects TRBV20-1 to TRBJ1-3; the D gene is possibly TRBD1 (5 bases). This CDR3 spans 15 amino acids. The V end lost 0 bases, the J end lost 2 bases, and 11 bases lay between the germline ends. Germline V gives CDR1 DFQATT, CDR2 SNEGSKA (reference sequence). Here the CDR3 DNA reads TGCAGTGCTAGAGATTCCAACAGGACTGGAAACACCATATATTTT. Its protein is CSARDSNRTGNTIYF.

This rearrangement joins TRBV30 to TRBJ2-7; no definite D call. The CDR3 is made up of 13 amino acids. Germline V gives CDR1 GTSNPN, CDR2 SVGIG (reference sequence). V shed 0 bases and J shed 2 bases, with 8 bases lying between them. The CDR3 is CAWSVLGTYEQYF. The DNA for the CDR3 is TGTGCCTGGAGTGTACTGGGCACCTACGAGCAGTACTTC.

V usage is TRBV13 and J usage is TRBJ2-7, with D perhaps TRBD1 or TRBD2 (6 bases each). Looked up from germline, CDR1 is PRHDT and CDR2 is FYEKMQ (reference sequence). CDR3 length: 14 amino acids. V lost 1 base to trimming and J lost 2 bases, with 9 bases between them. Here the CDR3 DNA reads TGTGCCAGCAGCTTAGACAGGGAGGCCTACGAGCAGTACTTC. It translates to CASSLDREAYEQYF. Drawing the rest from reference TRBV13 and TRBJ2-7, the complete variable domain is AAGVIQSPRHLIKEKRETATLKCYPIPRHDTVYWYQQGPGQDPQFLISFYEKMQSDKGSIPDRFSAQQFSDYHSELNMSSLELGDSALYFCASSLDREAYEQYFGPGTRLTVT.

This chain links TRBV7-9 with TRBJ2-5; D may correspond to TRBD1 or TRBD2 (5 bases each). V gave up 5 bases and J gave up 6 bases, with 10 bases separating them. This CDR3 comprises 12 residues. Germline CDR1 is SEHNR and CDR2 is FQNEAQ (reference sequence). CDR3 amino acids: CASSREGQTQYF. In nucleotides, the CDR3 is TGTGCCAGCAGCCGAGAGGGACAGACCCAGTACTTC.

The chain carries TRBV6-4 and TRBJ2-1; D is uncertain. From germline, CDR1 is MRHNA and CDR2 SNTAGT. Trimming pared 6 bases from V and 0 bases from J, leaving 12 bases between. This CDR3 is 15 amino acids long. CDR3 DNA sequence: TGTGCCAGCAGCTTGCACCCCAACTCCTACAATGAGCAGTTCTTC. This encodes CASSLHPNSYNEQFF.